The 6 T cell receptor beta chains listed next were all sequenced from one sample in a study of T cell repertoires in cytomegalovirus infection. TCRdb fed the reads into MiXCR, producing one record per CDR3 protein. The table lists roughly 230,000 distinct CDR3 sequences, around 15% of them singletons. Specimen: CD8+ T cells from PBMCs. The receptors here all came from a human donor in good health (CMV status not recorded). Some clones in this sample may be carry-over from other donors' samples.

The rearrangement links TRBV12-3 or TRBV12-4 to TRBJ1-6; no clear D. The CDR3 sequence is 12 residues long. Trimming pared 5 bases from V and 5 bases from J, leaving 4 bases between. CDR3 sequence (DNA): TGTGCCAGCAGTATGGATAATTCACCCCTCCACTTT. Translating gives CASSMDNSPLHF.

In this sample, this clonotype turned up a few times. The chain couples TRBV4-1 to TRBJ2-2, with 9 bases lining up with TRBD1. Losses at the gene ends were 4 bases for V and 6 bases for J; bases not matched to a gene: 9. This CDR3 is built from 16 residues. CDR1 is MGHRA and CDR2 is YSYEKL in the germline V gene. In nucleotides, the CDR3 is TGCGCCAGCAGCCTTTTAGGACAGGGGAAAGCCGGGGAGCTGTTTTTT. This gives the protein CASSLLGQGKAGELFF.

This chain uses TRBV5-1 with TRBJ2-1; perhaps TRBD2 as D (7 bases). V was trimmed by 4 bases and J by 7 bases, leaving 21 bases between them. Germline assignment: CDR1 SGHRS and CDR2 YFSETQ. The CDR3 consists of 16 residues. For the CDR3, the DNA is TGCGCCAGCAGCGCGGGGGCCGGGGTACCAACTAATGAGCAGTTCTTC. Amino acids: CASSAGAGVPTNEQFF. The full variable domain, its missing parts supplied by reference TRBV5-1 and TRBJ2-1, is KAGVTQTPRYLIKTRGQQVTLSCSPISGHRSVSWYQQTPGQGLQFLFEYFSETQRNKGNFPGRFSGRQFSNSRSEMNVSTLELGDSALYLCASSAGAGVPTNEQFFGPGTRLTVL.

The chain has TRBV7-9 and TRBJ2-7; no clear D gene. The V gene lost 5 bases and the J gene lost 0 bases, with 11 bases spanning the gap. The CDR3 is made up of 14 amino acids. Germline CDR1 SEHNR, CDR2 FQNEAQ (reference sequence). The CDR3 spells CASSPRPSSYEQYF. The CDR3 nucleotides read TGTGCCAGCAGCCCCCGGCCTAGCTCCTACGAGCAGTACTTC.

In this sample, this clonotype turned up a few times. This sequence joins TRBV7-3 and TRBJ1-1; D call uncertain. This CDR3 spans 15 amino acids. V lost 2 bases and J 1 base, leaving 11 bases between the germline ends. Germline loops: CDR1 SGHTA, CDR2 FQGTGA. CDR3 nucleotides: TGTGCCAGCAGCTTAGCACGGGAGGAGAACACTGAAGCTTTCTTT. It yields the protein CASSLAREENTEAFF.

V is TRBV5-1 and J is TRBJ2-1; TRBD2 might be the D (5 bases). Germline CDR1 and CDR2: SGHRS and YFSETQ. The CDR3 contains 16 residues. V was shortened by 4 bases and J by 5 bases, with 19 bases between the two germline ends. Written as DNA, the CDR3 is TGCGCCAGCAGCCCACGGGGATCCTACATGAACAATGAGCAGTTCTTC. Protein: CASSPRGSYMNNEQFF. The complete variable domain, with remaining parts taken from reference TRBV5-1 and TRBJ2-1, reads KAGVTQTPRYLIKTRGQQVTLSCSPISGHRSVSWYQQTPGQGLQFLFEYFSETQRNKGNFPGRFSGRQFSNSRSEMNVSTLELGDSALYLCASSPRGSYMNNEQFFGPGTRLTVL.